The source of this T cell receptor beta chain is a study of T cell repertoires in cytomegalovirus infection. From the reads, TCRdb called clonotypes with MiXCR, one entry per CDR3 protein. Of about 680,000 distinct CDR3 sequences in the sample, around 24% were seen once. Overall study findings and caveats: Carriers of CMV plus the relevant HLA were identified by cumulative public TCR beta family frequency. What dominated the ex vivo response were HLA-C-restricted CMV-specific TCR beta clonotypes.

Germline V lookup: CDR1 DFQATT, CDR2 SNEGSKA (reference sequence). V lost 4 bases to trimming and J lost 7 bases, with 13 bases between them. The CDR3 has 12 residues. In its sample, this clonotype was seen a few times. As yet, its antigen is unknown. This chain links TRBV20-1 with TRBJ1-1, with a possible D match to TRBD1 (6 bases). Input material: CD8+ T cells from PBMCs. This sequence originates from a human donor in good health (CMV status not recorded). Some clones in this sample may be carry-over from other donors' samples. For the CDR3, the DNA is TGCAGTGCTAACAAGGGGGGAGATGAAGCTTTCTTT. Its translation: CSANKGGDEAFF.